The text below deals with one TCR beta chain. Antigen: not known. The record originates from a study of T cell responses to AZD1222 COVID-19 vaccine. Study outcomes and limitations: Increases in Spike-specific TCR breadth and depth were seen after two AZD1222 doses. Possibly, clonal diversity was underestimated; donors were largely white British and included more females.

The repertoire was sequenced with immunoSEQ multiplex PCR; TCRdb's copy has only in-frame clones and lacks some. Of 150,000 to 200,000 clones listed, approximately 90% are singletons. This CDR3 region has 14 residues. The germline V gene encodes CDR1 ENHRY and CDR2 SYGVKD. V was cut by 2 bases and J by 2 bases, with 7 bases left in between. The chain carries TRBV10-3 and TRBJ1-5; D is unclear. The source was peripheral blood, collected on day 0 of AZD1222 vaccination. The TCR sequence derives from an adult in good health. The DNA of the CDR3 is TGTGCCATCAGTGAGGATGGTGGCAATCAGCCCCAGCATTTT. Translating gives CAISEDGGNQPQHF.